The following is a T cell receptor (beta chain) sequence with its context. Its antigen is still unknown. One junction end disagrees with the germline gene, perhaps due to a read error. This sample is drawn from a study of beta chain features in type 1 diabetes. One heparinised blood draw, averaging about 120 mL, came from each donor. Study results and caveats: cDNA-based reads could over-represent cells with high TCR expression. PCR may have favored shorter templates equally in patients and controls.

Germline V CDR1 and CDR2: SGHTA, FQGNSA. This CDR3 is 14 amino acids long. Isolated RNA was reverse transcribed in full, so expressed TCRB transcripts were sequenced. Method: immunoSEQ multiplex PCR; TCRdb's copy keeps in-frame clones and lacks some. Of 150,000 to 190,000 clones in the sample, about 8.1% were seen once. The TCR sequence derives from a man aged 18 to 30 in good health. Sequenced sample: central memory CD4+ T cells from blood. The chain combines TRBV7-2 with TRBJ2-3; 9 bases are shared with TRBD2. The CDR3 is CASSIAGVAGTQYF. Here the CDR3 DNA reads TGTGCCAGCAGCATAGCGGGAGTGGCGGGTACGCAGTATTTT.